This T cell receptor (beta chain) is from a study of CXCR3-negative and CXCR3-positive naive CD8 T cells. Whole-study findings and limits: Hydrophobicity of TRB CDR3s was greater in CXCR3-positive naive cells than in CXCR3-negative naive cells. Partially decreased CXCR3 expression was recorded after cryopreservation, and fresh PBMCs were used in most assays.

Germline V lookup: CDR1 SGHDT, CDR2 YYEEEE. The CDR3 is 15 amino acids. About this clonotype itself: No antigen is known for it.

cDNA libraries for TRB were generated by 5' RACE incorporating UMI labels. TCRdb reanalyzed the 5' RACE reads and collapses them to one entry per CDR3 protein, without DNA. Found here are under 90,000 distinct CDR3 sequences; the top ten clones hold about 0.62%. The specimen was naive CXCR3+ CD8+ T cells from blood. The subset is: CD45RO-CCR7+CD27+CD95- naive CD8+ T cells expressing CXCR3 (TNR3+). The receptor was isolated from a human donor in good health. Some clones in this sample may be carry-over from other donors' samples. This sequence joins TRBV5-6 and TRBJ2-6; TCRdb lists TRBD2, though no DNA is available to test this call. The CDR3 sequence: CASSLLGAGANVLTF.